Sequencing of this TCR beta chain was carried out in a study of shared clonotypes between healthy human individuals. Whole-study results and caveats: Sequencing depth was predicted to influence how clonotypes are shared among donors.

Germline V gene lookup returns CDR1 SGDLS and CDR2 YYNGEE. V trimming: 4 bases; J trimming: 4 bases; junction bases outside the gene matches: 3. This CDR3 is 14 amino acids long. Worth noting for this clone: Antigen: not known.

PCR replicates performed on unsorted PBMC used approximately 300 ng DNA, around 30,000 T cell genomes. Spread over ten immunoSEQ deep assay plates, unsorted PBMC DNA underwent sequencing. Original handling: ImmunoSEQ yielded junction-only sequences lacking quality scores, so filtering differed. TCRdb's table, derived via immunoSEQ multiplex PCR, lists solely in-frame clones and lacks some. D and trimming were read from the DNA, whereas the V and J calls and clone size are those reported in that table. This sample has about 490,000 clones, with roughly four fifths found just once. This TCR derives from a woman aged 40 to 49 in good health. Some clones in this sample may be carry-over from other donors' samples. The rearrangement uses TRBV9 and TRBJ2-7; 12 positions match TRBD2. Sequencing used PBMCs. This CDR3 reads CASSLTSGGYEQYF. The CDR3 nucleotides are TGTGCCAGCAGCCTGACTAGCGGGGGTTACGAGCAGTACTTC.